This T cell receptor (beta chain) derives from a study of chemoradiotherapy in HPV16-positive cancers. Whole-study results and caveats: Candidate HPV-specific clones and E7-related TCR motifs grew in tumor during treatment.

As regards this clone: Its cognate antigen is unknown.

V dropped 5 bases and J dropped 0; count of bases not matched to a gene: 3. Germline CDR1 is LGHNT and CDR2 is FRNRAP. This CDR3 region has 14 residues. The data were produced by immunoSEQ multiplex PCR, yet TCRdb's version contains in-frame clones alone and is incomplete. Of 7,000 to 8,500 clones in the sample, around nine tenths are singletons; the top ten hold approximately 3.8%. Specimen: tumor tissue, collected from a patient who underwent chemoradiotherapy. The chain employs TRBV12-5 and TRBJ1-1; 7 bases are a match to TRBD1. The origin of this receptor is a human donor with HPV-associated anogenital cancer. In DNA form, the CDR3 reads TGTGCTAGTGGTAAAGGGGGCATGAACACTGAAGCTTTCTTT. It encodes CASGKGGMNTEAFF.